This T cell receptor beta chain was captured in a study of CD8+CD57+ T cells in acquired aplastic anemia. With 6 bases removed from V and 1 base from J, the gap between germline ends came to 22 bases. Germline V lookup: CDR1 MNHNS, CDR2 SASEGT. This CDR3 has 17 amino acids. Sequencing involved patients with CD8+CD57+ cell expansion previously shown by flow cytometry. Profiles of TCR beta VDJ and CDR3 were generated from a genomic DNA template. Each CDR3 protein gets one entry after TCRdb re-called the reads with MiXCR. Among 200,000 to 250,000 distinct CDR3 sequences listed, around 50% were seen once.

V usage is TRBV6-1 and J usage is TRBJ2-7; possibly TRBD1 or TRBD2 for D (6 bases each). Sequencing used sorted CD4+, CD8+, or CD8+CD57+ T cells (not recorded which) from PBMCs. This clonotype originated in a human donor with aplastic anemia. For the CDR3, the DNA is TGTGCCAGCAGGGAGGCCCTTTTCGGGGGCGCTTCCTACGAGCAGTACTTC. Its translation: CASREALFGGASYEQYF.